These T cell receptor beta chains were read from a single sample in a study of vaccination effects on CD4 cells after COVID-19. These receptors are not linked to any known antigen. Produced via immunoSEQ multiplex PCR; TCRdb's table is partial and in-frame only. The sample shows 30,000 to 40,000 clones, approximately 69% of them seen only once. The sample in question was CD4+ T cells from PBMCs cultured with SARS-CoV-2 spike peptides, obtained after COVID-19 vaccination. The receptors originated from a human donor who received a COVID-19 vaccine. The CDR3 runs from the conserved cysteine through the conserved F or W. D genes are given only for firm matches. A row's size may be missing; if present it is once, few, many or a size class.

>TRBV10-3|few|.|TRBJ2-1
TGTGCCATCAGTGAGTCGCCCGCCTGGTCCAGCTCCTACAATGAGCAGTTCTTC
CAISESPAWSSSYNEQFF
>TRBV10-3|.|.|TRBJ1-2
TGTGCCATCAACCAGGACAGAAACTATGGCTACACCTTC
CAINQDRNYGYTF
>TRBV2|.|.|TRBJ1-1
TGTGCCAGCAGTGAAGCCATGAACACTGAAGCTTTCTTT
CASSEAMNTEAFF
>TRBV11-2|.|TRBD2|TRBJ2-4
TGTGCCAGCAGCTTAGACGTAGCGGGGGGGCCGGGAAGGAACATTCAGTACTTC
CASSLDVAGGPGRNIQYF
>TRBV11-2|.|.|TRBJ2-7
TGTGCCAGCAGCTCAGAAAACAGGGCCGAGCAGTACTTC
CASSSENRAEQYF
>TRBV4-2|.|TRBD2|TRBJ2-7
TGTGCCAGCAGCCTCGGGACTAGCGGGGGGATCTACGAGCAGTACTTC
CASSLGTSGGIYEQYF
>TRBV7-2|.|TRBD1|TRBJ1-6
TGTGCCAGCAGCTTAGTCGGGACAGAGGGCCTCCACTTT
CASSLVGTEGLHF
>TRBV10-1|.|TRBD1|TRBJ2-5
TGCGCCAGCAGTGAGTCACAGGGGGCGAGGGAGACCCAGTACTTC
CASSESQGARETQYF
>TRBV11-2|once|.|TRBJ1-2
TGTGCCAGCAGCTTAGGCCAGGGCAGCGGCTACACCTTC
CASSLGQGSGYTF
>TRBV3-1/TRBV3-2|.|.|TRBJ1-1
TGTGCCAGCAGCCAAGAGGGGGGTATGAACACTGAAGCTTTCTTT
CASSQEGGMNTEAFF